This T cell receptor (beta chain) was obtained from a study of blood T cell repertoires in COVID-19. J was trimmed by 13 bases and V by 2 bases; bases with no gene match: 8. The germline gives CDR1 MNHEY, CDR2 SVGAGI. The CDR3 loop spans 14 amino acids. The sample holds a few counts of this clone. The table came from immunoSEQ multiplex PCR; TCRdb's copy has only in-frame clones and leaves some out. The sample has about 110,000 clones, roughly 84% seen once; the top ten hold roughly 7.9%. The origin of this receptor is a woman of 80 years or more with active or convalescent COVID-19. Sequencing input: peripheral blood. The V gene is TRBV6-5, the J gene TRBJ1-2, with 12 bases lining up with TRBD1. The CDR3 here is CASSYPGTGGATTF. The CDR3 coding sequence is TGTGCCAGCAGTTACCCCGGGACAGGGGGCGCAACCACCTTC.